This T cell receptor (beta chain) was profiled in a study of shared clonotypes between healthy human individuals. This clone appeared a single time. Its antigen is unknown. In the source study's methods: ImmunoSEQ only sent back junction sequences with no quality scores, so filtering was done differently. Clones were sequenced by immunoSEQ multiplex PCR, and TCRdb holds only the in-frame ones, with some missing. V and J calls and clone size follow that table, whereas D and trimming were derived from the DNA. The sample has 2,500,000 or so clones, around nine tenths seen once. Donors were healthy HIV-negative adults without recently reported acute infections or vaccinations. Study-wide points: Large depth notwithstanding, sorted-subset sequencing proved incomplete by rarefaction. When naive CD4 clonotypes were compared across a handful of donors, 4% to 5.5% were shared.

Germline-derived CDR1 and CDR2 are SGHTA and FQGNSA. V lost 1 base and J lost 0, with 10 bases in between. The CDR3 loop spans 16 amino acids. The receptor's source is a man aged 18 to 30 in good health. This sequence joins TRBV7-2 and TRBJ1-5; D is uncertain. The sample consisted of naive CD4+ T cells sorted from blood. Sample subset: CD45RA+ positively selected. The CDR3 region is CASSLVYSVSNQPQHF. The CDR3 bases are TGTGCCAGCAGCTTAGTTTATTCGGTTAGCAATCAGCCCCAGCATTTT.